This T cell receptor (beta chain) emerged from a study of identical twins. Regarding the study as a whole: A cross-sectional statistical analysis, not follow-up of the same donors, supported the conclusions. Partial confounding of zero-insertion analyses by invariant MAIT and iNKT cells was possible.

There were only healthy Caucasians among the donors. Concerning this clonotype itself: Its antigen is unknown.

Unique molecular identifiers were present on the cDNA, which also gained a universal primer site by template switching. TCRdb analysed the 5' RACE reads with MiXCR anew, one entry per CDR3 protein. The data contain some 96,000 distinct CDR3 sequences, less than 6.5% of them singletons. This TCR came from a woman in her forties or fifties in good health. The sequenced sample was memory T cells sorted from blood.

The CDR3 loop is CASSQDWVTEAFF. The CDR3 DNA is TGCGCCAGCAGCCAAGATTGGGTTACTGAAGCTTTCTTT. The chain joins TRBV4-1 to TRBJ1-1; D is ambiguous. CDR3 length: 13 residues. Looked up from germline, CDR1 is MGHRA and CDR2 is YSYEKL. Trimming took off 0 bases at V and 5 bases at J, with 7 bases between the two ends.